This T cell receptor (beta chain) was obtained from a study of graft-versus-host responses after intestinal transplantation. On this clone: What it binds is not known.

Study-wide findings and caveats: Allograft graft-versus-host to host-versus-graft clonal ratios ran high in patients with graft-donor T cell macrochimerism. Investigators detected GvH clones in recipient marrow, with some emerging earlier in ileum or blood. Declines in HvG clones occurring early post-transplant were associated with peak circulating GvH clone levels.

Germline CDR1 MNHEY, CDR2 SVGAGI. The CDR3 consists of 12 residues. Method: immunoSEQ multiplex PCR; TCRdb's copy keeps in-frame clones and lacks some. In the table there are around 33,000 clones, around 95% of which are singletons. This receptor was obtained from a human patient who received an intestinal transplant, so some T cells may come from the graft donor. The sequencing here drew on PBMCs, taken 16 days after intestinal transplant. This chain links TRBV6-5 with TRBJ2-1; D is perhaps TRBD2 (5 bases). As DNA, the CDR3 is TGTGCTACAGCAAGGAGCGGCACTGAGCAGTTCTTC. Translated: CATARSGTEQFF.